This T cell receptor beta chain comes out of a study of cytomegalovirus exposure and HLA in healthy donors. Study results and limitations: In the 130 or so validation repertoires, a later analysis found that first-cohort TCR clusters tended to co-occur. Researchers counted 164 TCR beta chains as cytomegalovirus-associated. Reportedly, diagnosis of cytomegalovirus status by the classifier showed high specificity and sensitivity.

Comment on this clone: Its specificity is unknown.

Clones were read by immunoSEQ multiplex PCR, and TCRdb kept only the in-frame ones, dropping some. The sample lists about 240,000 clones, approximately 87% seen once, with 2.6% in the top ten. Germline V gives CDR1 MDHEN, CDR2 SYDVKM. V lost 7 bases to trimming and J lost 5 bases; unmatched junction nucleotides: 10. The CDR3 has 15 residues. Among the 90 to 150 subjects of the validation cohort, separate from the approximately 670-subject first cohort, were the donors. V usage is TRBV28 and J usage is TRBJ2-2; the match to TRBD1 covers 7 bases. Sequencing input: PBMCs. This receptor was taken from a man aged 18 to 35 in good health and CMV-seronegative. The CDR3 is CASIDRVVSTGELFF. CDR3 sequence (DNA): TGTGCCAGCATAGACAGGGTTGTCTCTACCGGGGAGCTGTTTTTT.